Each of the 20 T cell receptor beta chains below was sequenced from the same sample in a study of long-term antiretroviral therapy in people with HIV. Survey-level resolution applied to immunoSEQ assay v3.0. Data came from immunoSEQ multiplex PCR; TCRdb stores just in-frame clones and leaves some out. The table records approximately 17,000 clones, approximately 80% of them present only once. Sample: unsorted PBMCs, taken 0.6 years after starting antiretroviral therapy. The receptors were sampled from a woman younger than 35 with HIV.

The chain combines TRBV6-6 with TRBJ1-1; D gene uncertain. The CDR3 runs 14 residues. The V end lost 2 bases, the J end lost 1 base, and 8 bases lay between the germline ends. Germline V gene data show CDR1 as MNHNY and CDR2 as SVGAGI (reference sequence). The CDR3 DNA is TGTGCCAGCAGTTACGGCGCGGGGAACACTGAAGCTTTCTTT. It codes for CASSYGAGNTEAFF.

This chain uses TRBV19 with TRBJ2-1; TRBD2 matches at 8 bases. J was trimmed by 5 bases and V by 3 bases; bases with no gene match: 6. The CDR3 loop spans 15 amino acids. The germline V gene has CDR1 LNHDA and CDR2 SQIVND (reference sequence). CDR3 nucleotide sequence: TGTGCCAGTAGTATCTTTAGGCGGGGGGACAATGAGCAGTTCTTC. Amino acids: CASSIFRRGDNEQFF.

The chain uses TRBV14 and TRBJ2-3; D is tentatively TRBD1 or TRBD2 (5 bases each). This CDR3 spans 16 amino acids. Deletions cut 4 bases from V and 2 bases from J, with 16 bases between. The V gene's germline CDR1 is SGHDN and CDR2 FVKESK. CDR3 DNA sequence: TGTGCCAGCAGCCGGATGTCGGGGACCGACACAGATACGCAGTATTTT. Encoded protein: CASSRMSGTDTDTQYF.

The rearrangement joins TRBV28 to TRBJ1-1; D is uncertain. There are 11 residues in the CDR3. V shed 7 bases and J shed 0 bases, with 3 bases lying between them. Germline lookup yields CDR1 MDHEN and CDR2 SYDVKM. For the CDR3, the DNA is TGTGCCAGCACATTGAACACTGAAGCTTTCTTT. It encodes CASTLNTEAFF. Based on the CDR3 plus reference TRBV28 and TRBJ1-1, the full variable domain is DVKVTQSSRYLVKRTGEKVFLECVQDMDHENMFWYRQDPGLGLRLIYFSYDVKMKEKGDIPEGYSVSREKKERFSLILESASTNQTSMYLCASTLNTEAFFGQGTRLTVV.

This chain uses TRBV28 with TRBJ2-7; 7 positions match TRBD2. V was clipped by 7 bases and J by 4 bases; unmatched bases: 13. Germline CDR1 is MDHEN and CDR2 is SYDVKM. The CDR3 contains 15 residues. The CDR3 loop is CASMSGGRESYEQYF. DNA of the CDR3: TGTGCCAGCATGAGTGGCGGGAGAGAATCGTACGAGCAGTACTTC.

This rearrangement joins TRBV10-3 to TRBJ1-2; 7 nucleotides align to TRBD1. Germline V gene data show CDR1 as ENHRY and CDR2 as SYGVKD. The CDR3 totals 15 residues. The V segment lost 7 bases and the J segment 2 bases; nucleotides outside the gene matches: 10. In DNA form, the CDR3 reads TGTGCCATCACCGCGCGGGAGGGGGCCAACTATGGCTACACCTTC. This translates into CAITAREGANYGYTF.

The chain combines TRBV11-2 with TRBJ1-1; 10 bases map to TRBD1. The CDR3 totals 15 residues. The V gene end was trimmed by 3 bases and the J gene end by 3 bases; junction bases not matched to a gene: 4. Germline assignment: CDR1 SGHAT and CDR2 FQNNGV. DNA for the CDR3: TGTGCCAGCAGCTTTCAGACAGGGGGCTACACTGAAGCTTTCTTT. Amino acids: CASSFQTGGYTEAFF.

The V gene is TRBV7-9, the J gene TRBJ1-1; D is uncertain. Trimming took off 5 bases at V and 7 bases at J, with 8 bases between the two ends. Germline assignment: CDR1 SEHNR and CDR2 FQNEAQ (reference sequence). The CDR3 sequence is 11 residues long. CDR3: CASSDTYEAFF. CDR3 coding DNA: TGTGCCAGCAGCGATACCTATGAAGCTTTCTTT.

The V and J genes are TRBV2 and TRBJ2-5; maybe TRBD1 (6 bases). Germline-derived CDR1 and CDR2 are SNHLY and FYNNEI. V was shortened by 3 bases and J by 7 bases, with 9 bases between the two germline ends. The CDR3 has 12 amino acids. CDR3 nucleotide sequence: TGTGCCAGCAGTGAGGGGGCCTGGACCCAGTACTTC. Translated, it gives CASSEGAWTQYF.

The chain recombines TRBV19 with TRBJ1-2; 7 bases map to TRBD1. V trimming: 3 bases; J trimming: 8 bases; junction bases outside the gene matches: 9. Germline-derived CDR1 and CDR2 are LNHDA and SQIVND (reference sequence). This CDR3 contains 14 residues. The CDR3 loop is CASSILQGNGGYTF. Here the CDR3 DNA reads TGTGCCAGTAGTATTTTACAGGGGAATGGCGGCTACACCTTC.

This clone came up a few times. CDR3 sequence (DNA): TGTGCCAGTTATGGATCCTGGACTGAAGCTTTCTTT. This gives the protein CASYGSWTEAFF. V and J are TRBV28 and TRBJ1-1; D is uncertain. This CDR3 is 12 amino acids long. Trimming left V 9 bases short and J 5 bases short, with 13 bases between. Germline CDR1 and CDR2: MDHEN and SYDVKM.

The chain has TRBV19 and TRBJ1-2; TRBD1 might be the D (6 bases). Trimming left V 0 bases short and J 2 bases short, with 13 bases between. The CDR3 loop spans 16 amino acids. Germline V lookup: CDR1 LNHDA, CDR2 SQIVND (reference sequence). The CDR3 reads CASSIDLRGANYGYTF. DNA of the CDR3: TGTGCCAGTAGTATAGATCTGAGGGGGGCGAACTATGGCTACACCTTC. The complete variable domain, with remaining parts taken from reference TRBV19 and TRBJ1-2, reads DGGITQSPKYLFRKEGQNVTLSCEQNLNHDAMYWYRQDPGQGLRLIYYSQIVNDFQKGDIAEGYSVSREKKESFPLTVTSAQKNPTAFYLCASSIDLRGANYGYTFGSGTRLTVV.

The V gene is TRBV29-1, the J gene TRBJ2-5; maybe TRBD1 (5 bases). Per germline, CDR1 SQVTM and CDR2 ANQGSEA. The V end lost 3 bases, the J end lost 3 bases, and 14 bases lay between the germline ends. CDR3 length: 14 residues. The CDR3 sequence is CSVDGADTEETQYF. As DNA, the CDR3 is TGCAGCGTTGATGGGGCGGACACCGAAGAGACCCAGTACTTC.

The chain combines TRBV4-2 with TRBJ2-7; D possibly corresponds to TRBD1 (5 bases). CDR3 size: 15 residues. The germline gives CDR1 LGHNA, CDR2 YNFKEQ. V dropped 3 bases and J dropped 7 bases, with 19 bases sitting between them. The CDR3 DNA is TGTGCCAGCAGCCATCCCGGACAAGGATCGGAAGAGCAGTACTTC. It encodes CASSHPGQGSEEQYF.

V usage is TRBV7-9 and J usage is TRBJ1-1; TRBD1 agrees at 9 bases. V shed 5 bases and J 7 bases; nucleotides not matched to a gene: 8. Looked up from germline, CDR1 is SEHNR and CDR2 is FQNEAQ (reference sequence). CDR3 size: 14 residues. The chain's CDR3 is CASSRLQGANEAFF. CDR3 bases: TGTGCCAGCAGCCGACTACAGGGGGCTAATGAAGCTTTCTTT.

This chain uses TRBV28 with TRBJ1-5; no clear D gene. Germline-derived CDR1 and CDR2 are MDHEN and SYDVKM. Deletions cut 5 bases from V and 5 bases from J, with 13 bases between. CDR3 length: 14 residues. CDR3 protein: CASSDPVGYQPQHF. Written as DNA, the CDR3 is TGTGCCAGCAGTGACCCGGTGGGCTATCAGCCCCAGCATTTT.

V and J are TRBV28 and TRBJ2-5, with unresolved D. This CDR3 is built from 12 residues. Trimming cost V 2 bases and J 7 bases, with 8 bases left between them. CDR1 is MDHEN and CDR2 is SYDVKM in the germline V gene. CDR3 nucleotide sequence: TGTGCCAGCAGTTTAAACACTCCGACCCAGTACTTC. Protein product: CASSLNTPTQYF.

This clone was detected a few times. This chain uses TRBV19 with TRBJ2-3; the match to TRBD2 covers 9 bases. The CDR3 is 15 residues long. Per the germline V gene, CDR1 is LNHDA and CDR2 is SQIVND (reference sequence). V shed 1 base, J shed 5 bases, and the junction held 4 bases outside the gene matches. CDR3 in amino acids: CASSIVSGGGDTQYF. The CDR3 DNA follows: TGTGCCAGTAGTATAGTTAGCGGGGGTGGAGATACGCAGTATTTT.

This chain uses TRBV7-2 with TRBJ1-1; the D is unclear. The V end was cut by 4 bases, the J end by 3 bases, with 15 bases between. CDR3 length equals 15 residues. Germline V gene data show CDR1 as SGHTA and CDR2 as FQGNSA. This CDR3 is CASSSLLGWDTEAFF. The CDR3 DNA follows: TGTGCCAGCAGCTCCCTACTGGGGTGGGACACTGAAGCTTTCTTT.

The chain joins TRBV27 to TRBJ1-1, with TRBD1 matching over 7 bases. From germline, CDR1 is MNHEY and CDR2 SMNVEV (reference sequence). V lost 2 bases to trimming and J lost 5 bases; unmatched junction nucleotides: 2. There are 13 residues in the CDR3. CDR3 residues: CASSLGRGTEAFF. As DNA, the CDR3 is TGTGCCAGCAGTTTAGGCAGGGGGACTGAAGCTTTCTTT.